This entry lists 27 T cell receptor beta chains sequenced from one sample in a study of cytomegalovirus exposure and HLA in healthy donors. PCR was performed using 60 Vbeta and 13 Jbeta primers. Generated by immunoSEQ multiplex PCR, the TCRdb table keeps only in-frame clones and is missing some. The sample lists 95,000 to 100,000 clones; roughly 79% were seen once. Sequencing was performed on PBMCs. The receptors originated from a man aged 35 to 55 in good health and CMV-seronegative.

The chain couples TRBV5-5 to TRBJ1-5, with a weak D call TRBD1 (6 bases). Germline-derived CDR1 and CDR2 are SGHKS and YYEKEE (reference sequence). V was pared by 5 bases and J by 6 bases, with 15 bases between. CDR3 length equals 14 residues. The CDR3 sequence: CASSMGGGPQPQHF. DNA of the CDR3: TGTGCCAGCAGTATGGGGGGGGGCCCTCAGCCCCAGCATTTT.

The chain employs TRBV9 and TRBJ2-5; D may be TRBD2 (5 bases). This CDR3 contains 17 residues. Germline V gives CDR1 SGDLS, CDR2 YYNGEE. V lost 3 bases and J lost 4, with 22 bases in between. CDR3: CASSDSGMAASGETQYF. CDR3 coding DNA: TGTGCCAGCAGCGACTCCGGGATGGCGGCGAGCGGAGAGACCCAGTACTTC.

This clone was counted a single time. The chain joins TRBV4-1 to TRBJ2-2; TRBD2 aligns across 8 bases. The CDR3 has 15 residues. V trimming: 1 base; J trimming: 9 bases; junction bases outside the gene matches: 7. From germline, CDR1 is MGHRA and CDR2 YSYEKL. The CDR3 reads CASSQGTSYSRELFF. In DNA form, the CDR3 reads TGCGCCAGCAGCCAAGGGACTAGCTATAGCAGGGAGCTGTTTTTT.

J is TRBJ1-4 and V is TRBV28, with D tentatively TRBD1 (5 bases). The V gene's germline CDR1 is MDHEN and CDR2 SYDVKM. This CDR3 region has 13 residues. Trimming left V 4 bases short and J 8 bases short, with 11 bases between. CDR3 nucleotides: TGTGCCAGCAGTTATGGGGGAGGCGAAAAACTGTTTTTT. Its protein product is CASSYGGGEKLFF.

The rearrangement uses TRBV29-1 and TRBJ1-1; 9 nucleotides agree with TRBD1. Germline V gene sequence: CDR1 SQVTM, CDR2 ANQGSEA. This CDR3 spans 13 amino acids. The V gene end was trimmed by 4 bases and the J gene end by 7 bases; junction bases not matched to a gene: 7. The CDR3 coding sequence is TGCAGCGTTGTGGGGGGGGACAGGGTTGAAGCTTTCTTT. Translating gives CSVVGGDRVEAFF.

By proportion, this clone is medium-sized. The chain recombines TRBV6-4 with TRBJ2-1, with D tentatively TRBD2 (6 bases). Germline values: CDR1 MRHNA, CDR2 SNTAGT. The CDR3 length is 16 residues. V was pared by 0 bases and J by 5 bases, with 14 bases between. CDR3 sequence (DNA): TGTGCCAGCAGTGACTCGCTGCGGGGTGACAACAATGAGCAGTTCTTC. Amino acids: CASSDSLRGDNNEQFF.

In DNA form, the CDR3 reads TGTGCCAGCAGCCTCGGGACTAGCGGGGTTGAGACCCAGTACTTC. Translation gives CASSLGTSGVETQYF. The chain employs TRBV9 and TRBJ2-5; 13 positions agree with TRBD2. CDR3 size: 15 residues. The junction had 5 bases not matched to a gene; V was cut back by 4 bases and J by 5 bases. Germline V gives CDR1 SGDLS, CDR2 YYNGEE.

V usage is TRBV6-5 and J usage is TRBJ1-1, with TRBD1 identical over 9 bases. Germline V gene lookup returns CDR1 MNHEY and CDR2 SVGAGI. The CDR3 spans 15 residues. Losses at the gene ends were 2 bases for V and 5 bases for J; bases not matched to a gene: 6. The CDR3 loop reads CASSYTIDRGTEAFF. Here the CDR3 DNA reads TGTGCCAGCAGTTACACCATCGACAGGGGGACTGAAGCTTTCTTT.

The genes are TRBV30 and TRBJ1-1; 12 bases line up with TRBD1. CDR3 length: 15 residues. Germline CDR1 reads GTSNPN; CDR2 reads SVGIG (reference sequence). V lost 7 bases to trimming and J lost 4 bases; unmatched junction nucleotides: 10. The CDR3 here is CAYTGTGGWGTEAFF. The CDR3 DNA reads TGTGCCTATACCGGGACAGGGGGCTGGGGCACTGAAGCTTTCTTT.

In nucleotides, the CDR3 is TGTGCCAGCAGCAAGGACTTGAACACTGAAGCTTTCTTT. Its protein is CASSKDLNTEAFF. The chain uses TRBV7-7 and TRBJ1-1; D is unclear. The CDR3 is 13 residues long. V lost 5 bases and J 0 bases, leaving 7 bases between the germline ends. The germline CDR1 and CDR2 sequences are SSHAT and FNYEAQ (reference sequence).

The sample holds a few counts of this clone. This rearrangement joins TRBV4-3 to TRBJ1-5; no firm D call. This CDR3 region has 15 residues. Germline CDR1 LGHNA, CDR2 YSLEER. V lost 0 bases, J lost 7 bases, and 13 bases lay in between. In nucleotides, the CDR3 is TGCGCCAGCAGCCAAGAACCCTCCGGCGGACAGCCCCAGCATTTT. Encoded protein: CASSQEPSGGQPQHF.

V and J are TRBV10-3 and TRBJ2-7; the match to TRBD2 covers 7 bases. CDR1 and CDR2 (germline): ENHRY, SYGVKD. The CDR3 is made up of 13 amino acids. After removal of 5 bases from V and 0 bases from J, the junction contained 1 base not matched to a gene. Here the CDR3 DNA reads TGTGCCATCAGTAGCGGGGTCTCCTACGAGCAGTACTTC. It encodes CAISSGVSYEQYF.

The chain employs TRBV11-2 and TRBJ1-2, with a possible D match to TRBD1 (6 bases). V was shortened by 5 bases and J by 6 bases, with 10 bases between the two germline ends. This CDR3 has 12 amino acids. Germline CDR1 SGHAT, CDR2 FQNNGV. The CDR3: CASSTWTDGYTF. Written as DNA, the CDR3 is TGTGCCAGCAGCACTTGGACAGATGGCTACACCTTC.

This chain uses TRBV19 with TRBJ1-2; 7 bases are a match to TRBD1. Trimming cost V 5 bases and J 6 bases; bases outside gene matches: 21. The CDR3 spans 18 residues. Germline loops: CDR1 LNHDA, CDR2 SQIVND (reference sequence). CDR3 sequence (DNA): TGTGCCAGTAGTCCCCTCGACAGGGTGGTCTCCATCTTCGATGGCTACACCTTC. Its translation is CASSPLDRVVSIFDGYTF.

The rearrangement links TRBV10-3 to TRBJ2-3; maybe TRBD2 (6 bases). The V end was cut by 7 bases, the J end by 2 bases, with 16 bases between. This CDR3 is 15 amino acids long. Germline V gives CDR1 ENHRY, CDR2 SYGVKD. This CDR3 is CAINRRDSITDTQYF. DNA of the CDR3: TGTGCCATCAATCGACGGGACTCGATCACAGATACGCAGTATTTT.

This chain uses TRBV5-5 with TRBJ2-1; D may be TRBD1 (6 bases). Germline CDR1 is SGHKS and CDR2 is YYEKEE (reference sequence). The CDR3 contains 13 residues. V lost 4 bases and J 6 bases, leaving 11 bases between the germline ends. The CDR3 sequence is CASSPWGPNEQFF. The DNA of the CDR3 is TGTGCCAGCAGCCCATGGGGGCCCAATGAGCAGTTCTTC.

The chain links TRBV14 to TRBJ2-3; 7 nucleotides match TRBD2. The CDR3 sequence is 16 residues long. Germline CDR1 reads SGHDN; CDR2 reads FVKESK. Unmatched junction bases numbered 7, after V lost 4 bases and J lost 0 bases. CDR3 loop: CASSRRLAGSTDTQYF. The DNA of the CDR3 is TGTGCCAGCAGCCGACGACTAGCCGGAAGCACAGATACGCAGTATTTT.

V usage is TRBV7-2 and J usage is TRBJ2-3; tentatively, D is TRBD1 (5 bases). Trimming took off 5 bases at V and 7 bases at J, with 16 bases between the two ends. Germline V gene sequence: CDR1 SGHTA, CDR2 FQGNSA. The CDR3 totals 14 residues. The CDR3 protein is CASSTAPRGHTQYF. CDR3 sequence (DNA): TGTGCCAGCAGCACTGCCCCTAGGGGCCATACGCAGTATTTT.

The J gene is TRBJ2-7, the V gene TRBV23-1; maybe TRBD1 (6 bases). TRBV23-1 is reported as an ORF; its role is uncertain. With 2 bases removed from V and 2 bases from J, the gap between germline ends came to 16 bases. The CDR3 length is 16 residues. The CDR3 sequence: CASSQPVDRTTYEQYF. CDR3 nucleotide sequence: TGCGCCAGCAGTCAACCGGTCGACAGGACCACCTACGAGCAGTACTTC.

The V gene is TRBV5-8, the J gene TRBJ1-1; TRBD1 is a possible D gene (5 bases). Between the trimmed V and J ends, which lost 1 base and 11 bases, there was a span of 15 bases. The CDR3 is made up of 13 amino acids. CDR1 and CDR2 from the germline V gene are SGHTS and YDEGEE. In DNA form, the CDR3 reads TGTGCCAGCAGCTTGACAGGACGCCGTGGGGCTTTCTTT. This translates into CASSLTGRRGAFF.

Worth noting for this clone: A junction end diverges from the germline sequence, so it may reflect a read error. The chain recombines TRBV14 with TRBJ2-2; 7 nucleotides line up with TRBD1. This CDR3 contains 17 residues. The germline V gene encodes CDR1 SGHDN and CDR2 FVKESK. The CDR3 bases are TGTGCCAGCAGCCAACAGTTCGGGACAGCCAACATCGGGGAGCTGTTTTTT. Protein product: CASSQQFGTANIGELFF.

The genes are TRBV27 and TRBJ2-7; 7 nucleotides line up with TRBD1. J lost 3 bases, V lost 4 bases, and 9 bases had no gene match. From germline, CDR1 is MNHEY and CDR2 SMNVEV (reference sequence). This CDR3 has 15 residues. The CDR3 spells CASSWTGTDVYEQYF. In DNA form, the CDR3 reads TGTGCCAGCAGTTGGACCGGGACAGATGTCTACGAGCAGTACTTC.

Concerning this clone itself: Other DNA sequences within the sample encode an identical CDR3. The chain combines TRBV30 with TRBJ2-7; 9 bases are a match to TRBD2. Trimming removed 5 bases from V and 5 bases from J; junction bases left unmatched: 10. Germline CDR1 and CDR2: GTSNPN and SVGIG (reference sequence). The CDR3 contains 14 residues. CDR3 residues: CAWGALAGGDEQYF. The CDR3, as DNA: TGTGCCTGGGGGGCCCTGGCGGGGGGGGACGAGCAGTACTTC. The complete variable domain, with remaining parts taken from reference TRBV30 and TRBJ2-7, reads SQTIHQWPATLVQPVGSPLSLECTVEGTSNPNLYWYRQAAGRGLQLLFYSVGIGQISSEVPQNLSASRPQDRQFILSSKKLLLSDSGFYLCAWGALAGGDEQYFGPGTRLTVT.

The rearrangement links TRBV18 to TRBJ2-5; 10 nucleotides agree with TRBD2. From germline, CDR1 is KGHSH and CDR2 LQKENI. Trimming removed 6 bases from V and 4 bases from J; junction bases left unmatched: 8. The CDR3 spans 15 residues. CDR3 region: CASSPSGGARETQYF. CDR3 coding DNA: TGTGCCAGCTCCCCAAGCGGGGGGGCCCGAGAGACCCAGTACTTC.

V gene TRBV14 combines with J gene TRBJ2-3; D uncertain. V was cut by 1 base and J by 9 bases, with 8 bases left in between. The CDR3 has 12 amino acids. Germline V gives CDR1 SGHDN, CDR2 FVKESK. In DNA, the CDR3 is TGTGCCAGCAGCCAAGCTTATCTGACGCAGTATTTT. This codes for CASSQAYLTQYF.

The chain employs TRBV4-1 and TRBJ2-3, with 12 bases aligning to TRBD2. The CDR3 covers 16 residues. The trim removed 4 bases at V and 4 bases at J, leaving 6 bases unmatched. Germline CDR1 MGHRA, CDR2 YSYEKL. The CDR3 DNA sequence: TGCGCCAGCAGCCCCCTCCTAGCGGGGGGGTCAGATACGCAGTATTTT. This encodes CASSPLLAGGSDTQYF.

This clone came up a few times. The V call is TRBV5-1, the J call TRBJ1-6; 9 nucleotides align to TRBD1. The CDR3 sequence is 14 residues long. The trim removed 4 bases at V and 7 bases at J, leaving 3 bases unmatched. Germline V gives CDR1 SGHRS, CDR2 YFSETQ. The CDR3 sequence is CASSPTGGNSPLHF. The CDR3 DNA reads as TGCGCCAGCAGCCCGACAGGGGGGAATTCACCCCTCCACTTT. Together with reference TRBV5-1 and TRBJ1-6, the CDR3 gives the full variable domain: KAGVTQTPRYLIKTRGQQVTLSCSPISGHRSVSWYQQTPGQGLQFLFEYFSETQRNKGNFPGRFSGRQFSNSRSEMNVSTLELGDSALYLCASSPTGGNSPLHFGNGTRLTVT.